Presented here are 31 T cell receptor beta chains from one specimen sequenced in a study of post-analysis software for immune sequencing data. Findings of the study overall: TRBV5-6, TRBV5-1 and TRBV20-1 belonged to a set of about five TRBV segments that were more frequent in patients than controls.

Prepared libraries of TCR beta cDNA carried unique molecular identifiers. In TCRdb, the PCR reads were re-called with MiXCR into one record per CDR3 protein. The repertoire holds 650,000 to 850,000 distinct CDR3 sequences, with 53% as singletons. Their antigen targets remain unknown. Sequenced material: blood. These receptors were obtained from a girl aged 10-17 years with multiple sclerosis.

The CDR3 protein is CASSLAGSGSSYNEQFF. DNA for the CDR3: TGCGCCAGCAGCTTGGCAGGTAGCGGGAGTAGCTACAATGAGCAGTTCTTC. This rearrangement joins TRBV5-1 to TRBJ2-1, with TRBD2 matching over 9 bases. Trimming at V came to 0 bases and at J to 3 bases, leaving 7 bases not matched to a gene. Germline CDR1 is SGHRS and CDR2 is YFSETQ. This CDR3 region has 17 residues.

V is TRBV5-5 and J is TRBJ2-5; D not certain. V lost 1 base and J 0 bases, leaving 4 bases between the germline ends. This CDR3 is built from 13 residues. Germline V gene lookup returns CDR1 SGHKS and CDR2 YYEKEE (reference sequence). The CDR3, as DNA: TGTGCCAGCAGCTTGTTCGACCAAGAGACCCAGTACTTC. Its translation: CASSLFDQETQYF.

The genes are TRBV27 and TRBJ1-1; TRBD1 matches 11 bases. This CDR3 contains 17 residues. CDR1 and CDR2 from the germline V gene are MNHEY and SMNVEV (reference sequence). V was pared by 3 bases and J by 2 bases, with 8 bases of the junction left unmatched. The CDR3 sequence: CASSFHRGTGGNTEAFF. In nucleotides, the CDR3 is TGTGCCAGCAGTTTCCATCGAGGGACAGGGGGAAACACTGAAGCTTTCTTT.

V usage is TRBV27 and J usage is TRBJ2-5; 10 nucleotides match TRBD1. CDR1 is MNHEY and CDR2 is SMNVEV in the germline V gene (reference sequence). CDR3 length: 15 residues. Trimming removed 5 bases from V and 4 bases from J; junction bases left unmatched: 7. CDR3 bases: TGTGCCAGCAGTCCACTGACAGGGGGCGGAGAGACCCAGTACTTC. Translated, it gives CASSPLTGGGETQYF.

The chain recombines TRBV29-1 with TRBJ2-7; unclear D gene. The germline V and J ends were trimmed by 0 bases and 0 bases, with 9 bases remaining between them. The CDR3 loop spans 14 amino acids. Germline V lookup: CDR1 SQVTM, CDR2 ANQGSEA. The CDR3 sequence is CSVEDRPHSYEQYF. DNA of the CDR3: TGCAGCGTTGAAGATCGTCCCCACTCCTACGAGCAGTACTTC.

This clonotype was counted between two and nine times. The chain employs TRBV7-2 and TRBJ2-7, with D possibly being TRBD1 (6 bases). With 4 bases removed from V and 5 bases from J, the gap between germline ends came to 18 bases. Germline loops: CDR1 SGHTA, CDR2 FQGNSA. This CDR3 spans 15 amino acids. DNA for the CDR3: TGTGCCAGCAGCTCCCCATATCGAGAGGGGGACGAGCAGTACTTC. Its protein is CASSSPYREGDEQYF.

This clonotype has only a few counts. The DNA of the CDR3 is TGCGCCAGCAGCGAGCGGGGGACCCAGTACTTC. Translated, it gives CASSERGTQYF. The V call is TRBV4-1, the J call TRBJ2-5, with 7 bases fitting TRBD2. V lost 5 bases and J lost 7; bases outside the gene matches: 1. Germline CDR1 reads MGHRA; CDR2 reads YSYEKL. The CDR3 totals 11 residues.

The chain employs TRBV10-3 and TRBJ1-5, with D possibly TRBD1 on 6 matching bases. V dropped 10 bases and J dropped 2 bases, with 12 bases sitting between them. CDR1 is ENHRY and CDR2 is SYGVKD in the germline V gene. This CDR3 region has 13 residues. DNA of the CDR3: TGTGCCAGCAGGGGAGTTGGCAATCAGCCCCAGCATTTT. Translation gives CASRGVGNQPQHF.

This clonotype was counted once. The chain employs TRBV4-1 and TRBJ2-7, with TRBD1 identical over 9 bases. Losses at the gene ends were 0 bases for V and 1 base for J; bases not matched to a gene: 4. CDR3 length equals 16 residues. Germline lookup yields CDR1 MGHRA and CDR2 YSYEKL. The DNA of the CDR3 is TGCGCCAGCAGCCAAGAGTACAGGGGGCGATCCTACGAGCAGTACTTC. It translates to CASSQEYRGRSYEQYF.

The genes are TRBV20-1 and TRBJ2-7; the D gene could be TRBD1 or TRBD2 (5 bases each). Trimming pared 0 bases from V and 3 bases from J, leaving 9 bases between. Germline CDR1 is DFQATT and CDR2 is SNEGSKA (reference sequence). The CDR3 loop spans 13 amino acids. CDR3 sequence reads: CSARDPGGYEQYF. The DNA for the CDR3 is TGCAGTGCTAGAGACCCTGGGGGCTACGAGCAGTACTTC.

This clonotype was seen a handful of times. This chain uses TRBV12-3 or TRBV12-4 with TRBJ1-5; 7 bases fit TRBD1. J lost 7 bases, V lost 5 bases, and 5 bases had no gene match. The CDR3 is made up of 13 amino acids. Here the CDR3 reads CASSPKTGQPQHF. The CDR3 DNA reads TGTGCCAGCAGTCCAAAGACAGGGCAGCCCCAGCATTTT.

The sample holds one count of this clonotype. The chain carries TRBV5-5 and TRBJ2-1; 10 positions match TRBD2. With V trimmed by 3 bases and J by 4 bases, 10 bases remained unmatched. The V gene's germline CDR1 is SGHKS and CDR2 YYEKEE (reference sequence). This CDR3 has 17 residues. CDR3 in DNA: TGTGCCAGCAGCTATGACCTGGGTAGCGGGAGGTACAATGAGCAGTTCTTC. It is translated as CASSYDLGSGRYNEQFF.

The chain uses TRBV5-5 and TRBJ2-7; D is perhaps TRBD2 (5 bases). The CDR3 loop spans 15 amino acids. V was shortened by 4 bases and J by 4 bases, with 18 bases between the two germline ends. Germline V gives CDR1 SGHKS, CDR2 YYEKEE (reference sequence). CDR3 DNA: TGTGCCAGCAGCCTGGAGGAAAGTCCACCATACGAGCAGTACTTC. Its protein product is CASSLEESPPYEQYF.

The chain's CDR3 is CATSRVRTIRETQYF. CDR3 in DNA: TGTGCCACCAGCAGAGTTAGGACAATTCGGGAGACCCAGTACTTC. This sequence joins TRBV15 and TRBJ2-5, with D perhaps matching TRBD1 (5 bases). Looked up from germline, CDR1 is LNHNV and CDR2 is YYDKDF (reference sequence). Trimming removed 1 base at V and 5 bases at J, with 14 bases between. This CDR3 contains 15 residues. Based on the CDR3 plus reference TRBV15 and TRBJ2-5, the full variable domain is DAMVIQNPRYQVTQFGKPVTLSCSQTLNHNVMYWYQQKSSQAPKLLFHYYDKDFNNEADTPDNFQSRRPNTSFCFLDIRSPGLGDTAMYLCATSRVRTIRETQYFGPGTRLLVL.

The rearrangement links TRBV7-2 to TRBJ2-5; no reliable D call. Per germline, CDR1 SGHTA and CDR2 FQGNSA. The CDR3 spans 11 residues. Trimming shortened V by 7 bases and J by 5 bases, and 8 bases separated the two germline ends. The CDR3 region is CASKESETQYF. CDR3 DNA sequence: TGTGCCAGCAAAGAGAGCGAGACCCAGTACTTC.

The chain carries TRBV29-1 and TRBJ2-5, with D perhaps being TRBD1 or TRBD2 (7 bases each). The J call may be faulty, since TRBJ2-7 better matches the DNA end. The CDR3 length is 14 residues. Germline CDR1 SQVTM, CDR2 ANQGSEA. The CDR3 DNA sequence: TGCAGCGTTGAGCAGCCAGGGGGGGACTACGAGCAGTACTTC. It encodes CSVEQPGGDYEQYF.

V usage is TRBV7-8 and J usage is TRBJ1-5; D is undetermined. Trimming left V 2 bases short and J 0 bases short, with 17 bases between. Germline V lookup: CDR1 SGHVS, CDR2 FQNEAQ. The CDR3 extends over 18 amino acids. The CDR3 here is CASSLHFGRKYSNQPQHF. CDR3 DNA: TGTGCCAGCAGCTTACATTTCGGGCGGAAATATAGCAATCAGCCCCAGCATTTT.

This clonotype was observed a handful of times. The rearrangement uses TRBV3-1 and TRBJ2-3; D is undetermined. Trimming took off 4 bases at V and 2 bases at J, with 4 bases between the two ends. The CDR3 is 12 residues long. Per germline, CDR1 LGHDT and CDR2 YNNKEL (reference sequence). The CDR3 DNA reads TGTGCCAGCAGCCGTTACACAGATACGCAGTATTTT. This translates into CASSRYTDTQYF.

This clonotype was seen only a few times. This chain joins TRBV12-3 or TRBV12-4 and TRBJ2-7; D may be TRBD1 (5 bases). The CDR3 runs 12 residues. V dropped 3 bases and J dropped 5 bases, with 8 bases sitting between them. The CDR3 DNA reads TGTGCCAGCAGTTTTTTCAGGGACGAGCAGTACTTC. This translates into CASSFFRDEQYF.

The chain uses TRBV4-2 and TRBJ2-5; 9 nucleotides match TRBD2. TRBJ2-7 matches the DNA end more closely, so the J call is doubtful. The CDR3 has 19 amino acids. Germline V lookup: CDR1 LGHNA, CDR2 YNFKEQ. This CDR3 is CASSQDFRVAGEVGYEQYF. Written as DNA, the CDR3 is TGTGCCAGCAGCCAAGATTTTAGGGTAGCGGGAGAGGTCGGCTACGAGCAGTACTTC.

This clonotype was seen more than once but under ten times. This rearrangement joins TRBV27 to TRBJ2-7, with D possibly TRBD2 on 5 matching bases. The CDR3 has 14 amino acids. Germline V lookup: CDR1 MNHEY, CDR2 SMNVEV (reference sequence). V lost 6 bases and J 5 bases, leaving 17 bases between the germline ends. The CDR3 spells CASSRSSQFHEQYF. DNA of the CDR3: TGTGCCAGCAGCCGATCTAGCCAGTTCCACGAGCAGTACTTC.

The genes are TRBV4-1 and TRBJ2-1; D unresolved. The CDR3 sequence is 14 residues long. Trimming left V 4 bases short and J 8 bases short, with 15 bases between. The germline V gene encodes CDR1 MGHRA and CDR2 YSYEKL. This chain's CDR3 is CASSLKNEGDEQFF. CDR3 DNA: TGCGCCAGCAGCCTTAAAAACGAAGGCGATGAGCAGTTCTTC.

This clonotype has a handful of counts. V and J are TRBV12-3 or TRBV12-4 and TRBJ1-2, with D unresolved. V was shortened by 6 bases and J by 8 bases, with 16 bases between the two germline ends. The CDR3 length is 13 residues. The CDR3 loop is CASRFGGRRGYTF. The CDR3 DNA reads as TGTGCCAGCAGGTTTGGTGGCCGTCGGGGCTACACCTTC.

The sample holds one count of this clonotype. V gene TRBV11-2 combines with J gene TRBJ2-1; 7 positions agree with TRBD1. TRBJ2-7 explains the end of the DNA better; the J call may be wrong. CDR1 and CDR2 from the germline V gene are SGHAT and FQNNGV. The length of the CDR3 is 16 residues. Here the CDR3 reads CASSSPYRGRYNEQYF. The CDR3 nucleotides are TGTGCCAGCAGTTCGCCCTACAGGGGTAGATACAATGAGCAGTACTTC.

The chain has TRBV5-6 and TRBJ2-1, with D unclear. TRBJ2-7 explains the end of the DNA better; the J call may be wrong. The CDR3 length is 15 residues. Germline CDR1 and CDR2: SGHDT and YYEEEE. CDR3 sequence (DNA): TGTGCCAGCAGCTTGACCCCCATCTCCTACAATGAGCAGTACTTC. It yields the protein CASSLTPISYNEQYF.

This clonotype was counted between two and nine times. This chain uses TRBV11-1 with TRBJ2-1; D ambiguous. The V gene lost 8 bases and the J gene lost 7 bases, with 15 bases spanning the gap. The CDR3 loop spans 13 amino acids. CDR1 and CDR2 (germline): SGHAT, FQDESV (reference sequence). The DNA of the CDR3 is TGTGCCAGCGCAAGTGGCCCTTTTAATGAGCAGTTCTTC. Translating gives CASASGPFNEQFF. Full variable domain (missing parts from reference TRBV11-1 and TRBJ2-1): EAEVAQSPRYKITEKSQAVAFWCDPISGHATLYWYRQILGQGPELLVQFQDESVVDDSQLPKDRFSAERLKGVDSTLKIQPAELGDSAMYLCASASGPFNEQFFGPGTRLTVL.

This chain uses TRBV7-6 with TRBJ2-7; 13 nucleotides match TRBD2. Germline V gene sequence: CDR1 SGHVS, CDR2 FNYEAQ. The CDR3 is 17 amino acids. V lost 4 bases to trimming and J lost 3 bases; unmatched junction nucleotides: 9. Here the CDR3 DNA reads TGTGCCAGCAGCTCTGCCCAGGGACTAGCGGGGATCTACGAGCAGTACTTC. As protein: CASSSAQGLAGIYEQYF.

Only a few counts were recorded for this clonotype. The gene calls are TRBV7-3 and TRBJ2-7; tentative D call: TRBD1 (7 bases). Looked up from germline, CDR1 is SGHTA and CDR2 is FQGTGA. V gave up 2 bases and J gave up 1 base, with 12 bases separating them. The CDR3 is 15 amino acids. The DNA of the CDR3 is TGTGCCAGCAGCTTAGCAGGGGGGAGATCCTACGAGCAGTACTTC. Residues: CASSLAGGRSYEQYF.

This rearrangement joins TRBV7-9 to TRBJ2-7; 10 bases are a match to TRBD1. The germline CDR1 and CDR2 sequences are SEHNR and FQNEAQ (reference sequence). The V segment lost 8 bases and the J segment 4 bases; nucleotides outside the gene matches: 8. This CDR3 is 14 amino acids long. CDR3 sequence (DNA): TGTGCCAGCGGCCACCGGGACAGGGGATACGAGCAGTACTTC. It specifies CASGHRDRGYEQYF.

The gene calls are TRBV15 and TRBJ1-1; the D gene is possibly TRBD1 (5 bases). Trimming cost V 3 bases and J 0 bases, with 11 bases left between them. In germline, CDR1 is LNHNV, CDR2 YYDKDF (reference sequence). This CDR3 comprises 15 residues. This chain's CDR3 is CATSSEGTVNTEAFF. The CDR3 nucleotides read TGTGCCACCAGCAGTGAAGGGACGGTGAACACTGAAGCTTTCTTT.

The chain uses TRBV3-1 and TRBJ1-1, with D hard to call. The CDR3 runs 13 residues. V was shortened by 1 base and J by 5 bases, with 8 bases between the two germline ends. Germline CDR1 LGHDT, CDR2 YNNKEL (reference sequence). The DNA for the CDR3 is TGTGCCAGCAGCCAAGCAATTGGGACTGAAGCTTTCTTT. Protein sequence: CASSQAIGTEAFF.